The 25 T cell receptor beta chains reported below all come from one sample, sequenced in a study of cytotoxic CD8 clonotypes in ibrutinib-treated CLL. The assay was immunoSEQ multiplex PCR, and TCRdb's table has in-frame clones only and misses some. The sample comprises tens of thousands of clones, 75% of which are singletons, and roughly 7.6% rests with the top ten. The material was PBMCs, obtained before ibrutinib treatment. These receptors were collected from a human donor with chronic lymphocytic leukemia.

The chain is built from TRBV6-5 and TRBJ1-2, with a weak D call TRBD1 (6 bases). CDR1 and CDR2 (germline): MNHEY, SVGAGI. The ends were cut back, 0 bases at V and 2 bases at J, with 10 bases in the middle. The CDR3 runs to 15 residues. CDR3 bases: TGTGCCAGCAGTTACTCTCCCACAGGGAACTATGGCTACACCTTC. Translated: CASSYSPTGNYGYTF.

The chain combines TRBV27 with TRBJ1-3, with D possibly TRBD1 on 5 matching bases. This CDR3 has 16 amino acids. Germline assignment: CDR1 MNHEY and CDR2 SMNVEV (reference sequence). V was cut by 5 bases and J by 0 bases, with 14 bases left in between. CDR3 nucleotide sequence: TGTGCCAGCAGTGCTACCGGGGCTTCCTCTGGAAACACCATATATTTT. It translates to CASSATGASSGNTIYF.

This chain uses TRBV7-2 with TRBJ2-3; maybe TRBD2 (5 bases). From germline, CDR1 is SGHTA and CDR2 FQGNSA. V was clipped by 5 bases and J by 6 bases, with 18 bases between them. CDR3 length: 15 residues. The CDR3 is CASSGPAELWDTQYF. The CDR3 bases are TGTGCCAGCAGCGGGCCAGCGGAGCTATGGGATACGCAGTATTTT.

J is TRBJ1-1 and V is TRBV27; 11 bases agree with TRBD1. The CDR3 consists of 20 residues. V lost 3 bases to trimming and J lost 0 bases; unmatched junction nucleotides: 15. Looked up from germline, CDR1 is MNHEY and CDR2 is SMNVEV (reference sequence). This chain's CDR3 is CASSFLPWDRGKGVNTEAFF. The CDR3 nucleotides are TGTGCCAGCAGTTTTCTCCCATGGGACAGGGGGAAAGGAGTGAACACTGAAGCTTTCTTT.

Only one count was recorded for this clone. The chain uses TRBV7-3 and TRBJ2-1; D might be TRBD2 (5 bases). CDR3 size: 16 residues. V lost 2 bases and J lost 0, with 11 bases in between. CDR1 is SGHTA and CDR2 is FQGTGA in the germline V gene. CDR3 sequence: CASSLQSGVSYNEQFF. DNA for the CDR3: TGTGCCAGCAGCTTACAAAGCGGAGTCTCCTACAATGAGCAGTTCTTC.

CDR3 bases: TGTGCTACTAAACAGGGATTGTGGACTGAAGCTTTCTTT. Translation: CATKQGLWTEAFF. The V and J genes are TRBV12-5 and TRBJ1-1; a weak D match, TRBD1 (6 bases). The CDR3 is 13 amino acids. Trimming pared 10 bases from V and 5 bases from J, leaving 17 bases between. Germline CDR1 and CDR2: LGHNT and FRNRAP.

The chain combines TRBV7-9 with TRBJ2-2, with 7 bases matching TRBD2. The CDR3 has 18 amino acids. Germline V CDR1 and CDR2: SEHNR, FQNEAQ (reference sequence). Trimming at V came to 3 bases and at J to 3 bases, leaving 13 bases not matched to a gene. CDR3 sequence: CASSLGVKSGAHTGELFF. The DNA for the CDR3 is TGTGCCAGCAGCTTGGGGGTTAAAAGCGGGGCACACACCGGGGAGCTGTTTTTT.

V gene TRBV7-9 combines with J gene TRBJ1-1; D unresolved. The germline V and J ends were trimmed by 5 bases and 3 bases, with 10 bases remaining between them. Germline CDR1 is SEHNR and CDR2 is FQNEAQ (reference sequence). The CDR3 contains 13 residues. The CDR3 loop reads CASSREDYTEAFF. The CDR3 DNA reads as TGTGCCAGCAGCCGAGAAGACTACACTGAAGCTTTCTTT. The full variable domain, with the rest looked up from reference TRBV7-9 and TRBJ1-1, is DTGVSQNPRHKITKRGQNVTFRCDPISEHNRLYWYRQTLGQGPEFLTYFQNEAQLEKSRLLSDRFSAERPKGSFSTLEIQRTEQGDSAMYLCASSREDYTEAFFGQGTRLTVV.

As DNA, the CDR3 is TGTGCCAGCAGCTTAGTTAGGGGGTACTACGAGCAGTACTTC. Translation: CASSLVRGYYEQYF. The chain uses TRBV7-9 and TRBJ2-7; D is possibly TRBD1 (6 bases). V was clipped by 1 base and J by 3 bases, with 10 bases between them. The CDR3 contains 14 residues. The germline gives CDR1 SEHNR, CDR2 FQNEAQ (reference sequence).

This clone has just one count. The chain links TRBV4-3 to TRBJ2-5; TRBD1 or TRBD2 may be the D gene (6 bases each). The CDR3 runs to 14 residues. V was cut by 1 base and J by 5 bases, with 11 bases left in between. Germline V CDR1 and CDR2: LGHNA, YSLEER. The CDR3 loop is CASSQGGATETQYF. The CDR3 DNA sequence: TGCGCCAGCAGCCAAGGGGGGGCCACGGAGACCCAGTACTTC.

V usage is TRBV5-1 and J usage is TRBJ1-1, with D possibly TRBD1 on 5 matching bases. CDR1 is SGHRS, CDR2 YFSETQ, per germline. Trimming pared 6 bases from V and 6 bases from J, leaving 18 bases between. The CDR3 sequence is 14 residues long. DNA for the CDR3: TGCGCCAGCAAGACAGAGGGGTTAATCGCTGAAGCTTTCTTT. Translation: CASKTEGLIAEAFF. The variable domain in full, with the rest retrieved from reference TRBV5-1 and TRBJ1-1, is KAGVTQTPRYLIKTRGQQVTLSCSPISGHRSVSWYQQTPGQGLQFLFEYFSETQRNKGNFPGRFSGRQFSNSRSEMNVSTLELGDSALYLCASKTEGLIAEAFFGQGTRLTVV.

The CDR3 DNA follows: TGTGCCAGCAGTTCTATAGGGCTTGGGGGACTGACCCCCTACGAGCAGTACTTC. Translated, it gives CASSSIGLGGLTPYEQYF. The rearrangement joins TRBV28 to TRBJ2-7, with D perhaps matching TRBD2 (6 bases). Germline lookup yields CDR1 MDHEN and CDR2 SYDVKM. The CDR3 is 18 amino acids. Trimming stripped 4 bases from V and 2 bases from J, with 24 bases between.

This chain joins TRBV29-1 and TRBJ2-7; weak D call: TRBD1 (6 bases). V lost 3 bases, J lost 0 bases, and 18 bases lay in between. The germline V gene has CDR1 SQVTM and CDR2 ANQGSEA. The CDR3 has 16 residues. CDR3: CSVEGVAGAPSYEQYF. Here the CDR3 DNA reads TGCAGCGTTGAGGGGGTAGCAGGGGCCCCCTCCTACGAGCAGTACTTC.

This clone has more than one count but fewer than ten. J is TRBJ1-6 and V is TRBV19, with 7 bases aligning to TRBD1. This CDR3 contains 13 residues. The junction had 1 base not matched to a gene; V was cut back by 2 bases and J by 9 bases. Germline V gene sequence: CDR1 LNHDA, CDR2 SQIVND (reference sequence). CDR3 DNA: TGTGCCAGTAGTATAACAGGGGTTTCACCCCTCCACTTT. Encoded protein: CASSITGVSPLHF.

This chain connects TRBV9 to TRBJ2-6; 8 positions match TRBD1. Germline V gene data show CDR1 as SGDLS and CDR2 as YYNGEE. The V and J ends lost 3 bases and 6 bases, in that order; junction bases with no gene match: 11. The CDR3 is 17 amino acids. The CDR3 sequence is CASSERGDRTSANVLTF. Written as DNA, the CDR3 is TGTGCCAGCAGCGAGAGAGGGGACAGGACCTCGGCCAACGTCCTGACTTTC.

The chain is built from TRBV18 and TRBJ2-5, with D perhaps TRBD1 (6 bases). Germline V gene lookup returns CDR1 KGHSH and CDR2 LQKENI. The CDR3 runs to 15 residues. Trimming left V 1 base short and J 1 base short, with 10 bases between. This CDR3 is CASSPRLTGQETQYF. The CDR3 coding sequence is TGTGCCAGCTCACCACGCTTGACAGGCCAAGAGACCCAGTACTTC.

The sample holds a few counts of this clone. The V call is TRBV5-1, the J call TRBJ1-4; 7 nucleotides agree with TRBD1. Germline V gene data show CDR1 as SGHRS and CDR2 as YFSETQ. J lost 8 bases, V lost 4 bases, and 5 bases had no gene match. The CDR3 has 13 amino acids. The CDR3 sequence is CASSRGTAEKLFF. In DNA form, the CDR3 reads TGCGCCAGCAGCCGTGGGACAGCCGAAAAACTGTTTTTT.

The chain links TRBV18 to TRBJ1-4; D is unresolved. Germline V gives CDR1 KGHSH, CDR2 LQKENI. The CDR3 runs to 18 residues. V was trimmed by 3 bases and J by 4 bases, leaving 21 bases between them. The CDR3 DNA sequence: TGTGCCAGCTCACCGCTTCAGAGCTCCAATTCCCTTAATGAAAAACTGTTTTTT. It yields the protein CASSPLQSSNSLNEKLFF.

This sequence joins TRBV5-5 and TRBJ1-1; 8 nucleotides line up with TRBD1. V gave up 4 bases and J gave up 0 bases; unmatched junction bases: 5. The CDR3 has 15 amino acids. The germline V gene encodes CDR1 SGHKS and CDR2 YYEKEE (reference sequence). CDR3 DNA sequence: TGTGCCAGCAGCACGGACAGGGATCTGAACACTGAAGCTTTCTTT. Translated: CASSTDRDLNTEAFF. The complete variable domain, with remaining parts taken from reference TRBV5-5 and TRBJ1-1, reads DAGVTQSPTHLIKTRGQQVTLRCSPISGHKSVSWYQQVLGQGPQFIFQYYEKEERGRGNFPDRFSARQFPNYSSELNVNALLLGDSALYLCASSTDRDLNTEAFFGQGTRLTVV.

This sequence joins TRBV7-9 and TRBJ2-2; TRBD1 might be the D (5 bases). Germline CDR1 reads SEHNR; CDR2 reads FQNEAQ (reference sequence). V was clipped by 0 bases and J by 2 bases, with 10 bases between them. This CDR3 has 16 amino acids. DNA of the CDR3: TGTGCCAGCAGCTTAGCCCTAGGGGCAAACACCGGGGAGCTGTTTTTT. Amino acids: CASSLALGANTGELFF.

This rearrangement joins TRBV29-1 to TRBJ2-5; 9 nucleotides match TRBD2. J gave up 5 bases and V 0 bases, and 13 bases lay outside the gene matches. The CDR3 consists of 17 residues. Germline CDR1 reads SQVTM; CDR2 reads ANQGSEA. In nucleotides, the CDR3 is TGCAGCGTTGAAGATCAAGGGGCGCGGGAGGGGGGCGAGACCCAGTACTTC. This sequence encodes CSVEDQGAREGGETQYF. The full variable domain, completed using reference TRBV29-1 and TRBJ2-5, is SAVISQKPSRDICQRGTSLTIQCQVDSQVTMMFWYRQQPGQSLTLIATANQGSEATYESGFVIDKFPISRPNLTFSTLTVSNMSPEDSSIYLCSVEDQGAREGGETQYFGPGTRLLVL.

This clone was counted a single time. V usage is TRBV27 and J usage is TRBJ1-2, with 10 bases that match TRBD1. The CDR3 totals 17 residues. Trimming removed 5 bases from V and 5 bases from J; junction bases left unmatched: 14. Germline-derived CDR1 and CDR2 are MNHEY and SMNVEV (reference sequence). CDR3 bases: TGTGCCAGCAGTCGGATTAGACAGGGGGCATCGGGGTATGGCTACACCTTC. Translated, it gives CASSRIRQGASGYGYTF.

The rearrangement joins TRBV11-2 to TRBJ1-2; 9 nucleotides align to TRBD1. The CDR3 extends over 16 amino acids. V lost 0 bases and J lost 3; bases outside the gene matches: 5. Germline CDR1 reads SGHAT; CDR2 reads FQNNGV. The CDR3 nucleotides are TGTGCCAGCAGCTTAGACGACAGGGGGGATTACTATGGCTACACCTTC. Its protein product is CASSLDDRGDYYGYTF.

This chain links TRBV9 with TRBJ1-1; D unresolved. CDR3 size: 17 residues. Germline loops: CDR1 SGDLS, CDR2 YYNGEE. V was trimmed by 0 bases and J by 3 bases, leaving 18 bases between them. This CDR3 is CASSVASFRTTDTEAFF. For the CDR3, the DNA is TGTGCCAGCAGCGTAGCTTCATTTAGGACGACGGACACTGAAGCTTTCTTT.

This chain uses TRBV19 with TRBJ2-5, with TRBD2 matching over 7 bases. The CDR3 sequence is 15 residues long. V shed 3 bases and J 5 bases; nucleotides not matched to a gene: 9. Germline V CDR1 and CDR2: LNHDA, SQIVND (reference sequence). CDR3 DNA sequence: TGTGCCAGTAGTATCGATGGGAGGGAAGGGGAGACCCAGTACTTC. It encodes CASSIDGREGETQYF. The full variable domain, with the rest looked up from reference TRBV19 and TRBJ2-5, is DGGITQSPKYLFRKEGQNVTLSCEQNLNHDAMYWYRQDPGQGLRLIYYSQIVNDFQKGDIAEGYSVSREKKESFPLTVTSAQKNPTAFYLCASSIDGREGETQYFGPGTRLLVL.